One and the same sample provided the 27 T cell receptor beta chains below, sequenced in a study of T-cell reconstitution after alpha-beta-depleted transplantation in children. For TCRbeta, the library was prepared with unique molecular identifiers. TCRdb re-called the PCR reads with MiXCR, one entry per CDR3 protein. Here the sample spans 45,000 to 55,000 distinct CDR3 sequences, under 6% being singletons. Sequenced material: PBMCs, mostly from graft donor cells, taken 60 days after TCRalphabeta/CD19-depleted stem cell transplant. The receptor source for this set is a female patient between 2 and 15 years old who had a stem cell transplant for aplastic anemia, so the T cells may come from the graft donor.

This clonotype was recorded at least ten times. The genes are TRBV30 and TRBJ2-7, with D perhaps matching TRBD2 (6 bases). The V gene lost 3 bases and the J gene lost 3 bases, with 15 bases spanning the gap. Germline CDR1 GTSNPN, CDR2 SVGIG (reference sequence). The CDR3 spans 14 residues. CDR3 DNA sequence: TGTGCCTGGAGCGAGGGGAGGATCGGCTACGAGCAGTACTTC. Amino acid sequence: CAWSEGRIGYEQYF.

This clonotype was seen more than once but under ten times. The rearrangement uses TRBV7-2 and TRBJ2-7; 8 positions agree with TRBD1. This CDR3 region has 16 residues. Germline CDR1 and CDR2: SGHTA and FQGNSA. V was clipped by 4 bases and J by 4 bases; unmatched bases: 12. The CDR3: CASSSLTGTGSYEQYF. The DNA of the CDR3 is TGTGCCAGCAGCTCGCTCACCGGGACAGGATCATACGAGCAGTACTTC.

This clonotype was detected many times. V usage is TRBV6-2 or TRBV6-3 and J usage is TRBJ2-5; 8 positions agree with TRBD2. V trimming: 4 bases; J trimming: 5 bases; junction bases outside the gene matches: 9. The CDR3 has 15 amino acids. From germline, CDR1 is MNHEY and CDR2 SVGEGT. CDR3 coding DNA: TGTGCCAGCAGTTCCGAGCCAGCGGGAGTGGAGACCCAGTACTTC. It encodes CASSSEPAGVETQYF.

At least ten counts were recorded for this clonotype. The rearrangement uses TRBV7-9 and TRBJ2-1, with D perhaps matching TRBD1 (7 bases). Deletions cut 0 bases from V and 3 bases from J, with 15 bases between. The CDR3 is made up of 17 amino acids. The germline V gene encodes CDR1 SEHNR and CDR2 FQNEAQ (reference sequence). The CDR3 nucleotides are TGTGCCAGCAGCTTAGCGACGGCAGGGGGGTTCTACAATGAGCAGTTCTTC. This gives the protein CASSLATAGGFYNEQFF.

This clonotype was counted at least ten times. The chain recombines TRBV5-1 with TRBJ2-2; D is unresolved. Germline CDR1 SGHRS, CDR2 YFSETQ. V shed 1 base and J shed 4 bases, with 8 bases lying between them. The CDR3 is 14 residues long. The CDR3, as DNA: TGCGCCAGCAGCTTGATCCTGGGCACCGGGGAGCTGTTTTTT. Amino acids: CASSLILGTGELFF.

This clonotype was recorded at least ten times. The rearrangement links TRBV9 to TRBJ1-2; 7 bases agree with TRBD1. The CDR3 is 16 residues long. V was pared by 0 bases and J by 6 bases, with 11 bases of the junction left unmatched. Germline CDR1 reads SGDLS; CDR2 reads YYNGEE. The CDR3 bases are TGTGCCAGCAGCGTAGAGGAGACAGGGACAGCGGATGGCTACACCTTC. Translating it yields CASSVEETGTADGYTF. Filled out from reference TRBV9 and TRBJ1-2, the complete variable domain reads DSGVTQTPKHLITATGQRVTLRCSPRSGDLSVYWYQQSLDQGLQFLIQYYNGEERAKGNILERFSAQQFPDLHSELNLSSLELGDSALYFCASSVEETGTADGYTFGSGTRLTVV.

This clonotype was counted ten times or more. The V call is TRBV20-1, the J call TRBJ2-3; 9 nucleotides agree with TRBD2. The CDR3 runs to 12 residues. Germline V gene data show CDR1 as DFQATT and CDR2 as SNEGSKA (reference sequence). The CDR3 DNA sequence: TGCGCGGGGGGGCCCTCGTTAGATACGCAGTATTTT. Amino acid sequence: CAGGPSLDTQYF.

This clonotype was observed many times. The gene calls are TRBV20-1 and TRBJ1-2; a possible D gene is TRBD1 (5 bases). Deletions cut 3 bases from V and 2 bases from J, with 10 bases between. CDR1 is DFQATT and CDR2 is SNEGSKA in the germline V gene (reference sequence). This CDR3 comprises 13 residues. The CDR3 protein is CSASSQGNYGYTF. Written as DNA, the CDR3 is TGCAGTGCTAGTTCGCAGGGAAACTATGGCTACACCTTC.

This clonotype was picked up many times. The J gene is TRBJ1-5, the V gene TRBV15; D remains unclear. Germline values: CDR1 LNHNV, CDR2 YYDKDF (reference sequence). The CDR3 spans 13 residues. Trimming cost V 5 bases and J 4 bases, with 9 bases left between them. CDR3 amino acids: CATSLDRNQPQHF. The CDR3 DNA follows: TGTGCCACCAGCCTCGACCGTAATCAGCCCCAGCATTTT. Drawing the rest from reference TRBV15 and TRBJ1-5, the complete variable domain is DAMVIQNPRYQVTQFGKPVTLSCSQTLNHNVMYWYQQKSSQAPKLLFHYYDKDFNNEADTPDNFQSRRPNTSFCFLDIRSPGLGDTAMYLCATSLDRNQPQHFGDGTRLSIL.

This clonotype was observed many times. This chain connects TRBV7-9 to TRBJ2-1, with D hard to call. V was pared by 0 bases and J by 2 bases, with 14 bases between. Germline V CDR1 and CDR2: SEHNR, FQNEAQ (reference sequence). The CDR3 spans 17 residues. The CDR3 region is CASSLAVTRPTYNEQFF. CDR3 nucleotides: TGTGCCAGCAGCTTAGCCGTCACGCGCCCTACCTACAATGAGCAGTTCTTC. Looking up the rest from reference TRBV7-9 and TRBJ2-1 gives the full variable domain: DTGVSQNPRHKITKRGQNVTFRCDPISEHNRLYWYRQTLGQGPEFLTYFQNEAQLEKSRLLSDRFSAERPKGSFSTLEIQRTEQGDSAMYLCASSLAVTRPTYNEQFFGPGTRLTVL.

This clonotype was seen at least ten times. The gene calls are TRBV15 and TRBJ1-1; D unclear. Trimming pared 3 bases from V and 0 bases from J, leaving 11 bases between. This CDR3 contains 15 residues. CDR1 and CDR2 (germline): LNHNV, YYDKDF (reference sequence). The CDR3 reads CATSRSQGMNTEAFF. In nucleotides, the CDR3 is TGTGCCACCAGCAGGAGTCAAGGGATGAACACTGAAGCTTTCTTT.

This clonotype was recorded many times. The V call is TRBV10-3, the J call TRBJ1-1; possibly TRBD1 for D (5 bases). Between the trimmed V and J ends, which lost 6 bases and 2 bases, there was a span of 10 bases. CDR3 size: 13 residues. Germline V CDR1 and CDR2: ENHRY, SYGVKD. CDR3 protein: CAIRQAHNTEAFF. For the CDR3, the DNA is TGTGCCATCAGACAGGCCCACAACACTGAAGCTTTCTTT.

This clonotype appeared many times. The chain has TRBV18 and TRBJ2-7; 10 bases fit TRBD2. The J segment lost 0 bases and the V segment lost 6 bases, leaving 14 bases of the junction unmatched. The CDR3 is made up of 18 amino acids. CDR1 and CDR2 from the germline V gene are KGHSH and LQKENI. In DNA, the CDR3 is TGTGCCAGCTCCCGCGAGTCCAGCGGGAGGGCCAGCTCCTACGAGCAGTACTTC. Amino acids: CASSRESSGRASSYEQYF.

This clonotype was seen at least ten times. For the CDR3, the DNA is TGTGCCAGCAGCGACTCCGGGGCCCTCAATCAGCCCCAGCATTTT. This translates into CASSDSGALNQPQHF. V usage is TRBV7-8 and J usage is TRBJ1-5, with D possibly matching TRBD1 (5 bases). V lost 5 bases to trimming and J lost 3 bases, with 14 bases between them. This CDR3 is built from 15 residues. CDR1 and CDR2 (germline): SGHVS, FQNEAQ.

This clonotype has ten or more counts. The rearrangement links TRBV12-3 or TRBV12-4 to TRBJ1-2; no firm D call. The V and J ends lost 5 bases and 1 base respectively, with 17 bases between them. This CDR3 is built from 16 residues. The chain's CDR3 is CASSLLGGSLNYGYTF. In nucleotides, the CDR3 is TGTGCCAGCAGTCTCCTCGGTGGCAGTCTTAACTATGGCTACACCTTC.

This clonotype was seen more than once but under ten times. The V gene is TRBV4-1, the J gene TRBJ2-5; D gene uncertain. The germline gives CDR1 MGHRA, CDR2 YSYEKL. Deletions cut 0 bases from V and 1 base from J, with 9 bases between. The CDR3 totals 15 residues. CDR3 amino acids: CASSQDPNTQETQYF. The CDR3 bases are TGCGCCAGCAGCCAAGATCCAAATACCCAAGAGACCCAGTACTTC.

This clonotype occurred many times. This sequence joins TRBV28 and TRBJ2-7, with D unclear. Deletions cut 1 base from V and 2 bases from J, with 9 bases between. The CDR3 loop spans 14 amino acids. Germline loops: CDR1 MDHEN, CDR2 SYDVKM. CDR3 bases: TGTGCCAGCAGTTTATTCTTTGGGGCCTACGAGCAGTACTTC. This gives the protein CASSLFFGAYEQYF.

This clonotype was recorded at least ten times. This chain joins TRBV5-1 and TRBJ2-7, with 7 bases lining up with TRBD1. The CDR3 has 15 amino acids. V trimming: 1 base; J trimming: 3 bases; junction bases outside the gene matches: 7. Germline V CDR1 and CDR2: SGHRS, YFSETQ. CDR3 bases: TGCGCCAGCAGCTTGCGGGGACAGACCTTCTACGAGCAGTACTTC. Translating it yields CASSLRGQTFYEQYF.

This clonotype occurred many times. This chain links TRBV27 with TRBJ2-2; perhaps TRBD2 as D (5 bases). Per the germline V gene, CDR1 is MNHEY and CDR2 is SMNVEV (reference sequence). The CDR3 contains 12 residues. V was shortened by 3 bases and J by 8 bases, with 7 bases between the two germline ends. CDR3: CASSFWEGELFF. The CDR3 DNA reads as TGTGCCAGCAGTTTTTGGGAGGGGGAGCTGTTTTTT.

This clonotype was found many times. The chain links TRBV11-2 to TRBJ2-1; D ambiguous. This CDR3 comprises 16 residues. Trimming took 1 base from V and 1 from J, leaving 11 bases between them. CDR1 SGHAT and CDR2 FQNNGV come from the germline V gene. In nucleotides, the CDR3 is TGTGCCAGCAGCTTAGTATTAGATTTTTCCTACAATGAGCAGTTCTTC. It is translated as CASSLVLDFSYNEQFF.

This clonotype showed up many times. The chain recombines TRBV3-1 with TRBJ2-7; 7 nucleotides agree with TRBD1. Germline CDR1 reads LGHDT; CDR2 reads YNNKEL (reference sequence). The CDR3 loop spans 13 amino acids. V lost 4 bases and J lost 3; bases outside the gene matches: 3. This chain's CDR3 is CASSPGQVYEQYF. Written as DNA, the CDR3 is TGTGCCAGCAGCCCTGGACAGGTCTACGAGCAGTACTTC.

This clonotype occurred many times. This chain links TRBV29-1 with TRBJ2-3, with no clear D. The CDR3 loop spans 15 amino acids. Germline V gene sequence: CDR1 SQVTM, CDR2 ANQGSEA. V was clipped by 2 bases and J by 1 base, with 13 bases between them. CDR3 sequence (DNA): TGCAGCGTTGAATCGGTCGAGGCTGGCACAGATACGCAGTATTTT. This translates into CSVESVEAGTDTQYF.

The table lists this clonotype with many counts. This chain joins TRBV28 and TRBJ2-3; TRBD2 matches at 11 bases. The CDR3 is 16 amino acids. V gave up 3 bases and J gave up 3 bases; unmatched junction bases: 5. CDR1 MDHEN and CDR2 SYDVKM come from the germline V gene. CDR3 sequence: CASSFASGGKTDTQYF. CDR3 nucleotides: TGTGCCAGCAGTTTCGCTAGCGGGGGGAAAACAGATACGCAGTATTTT.

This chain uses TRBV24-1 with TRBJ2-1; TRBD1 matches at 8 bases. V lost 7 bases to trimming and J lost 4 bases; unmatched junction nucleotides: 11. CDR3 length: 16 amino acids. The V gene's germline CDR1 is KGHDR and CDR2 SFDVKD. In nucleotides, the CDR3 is TGTGCCACCAGCTCTACGGACAGGGAAACTTACAATGAGCAGTTCTTC. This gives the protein CATSSTDRETYNEQFF.

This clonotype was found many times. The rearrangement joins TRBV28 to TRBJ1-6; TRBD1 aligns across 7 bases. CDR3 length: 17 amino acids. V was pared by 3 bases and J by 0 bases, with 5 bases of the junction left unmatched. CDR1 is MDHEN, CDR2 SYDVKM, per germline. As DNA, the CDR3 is TGTGCCAGCAGTTTTAGGGGGCAAAGCTCCTATAATTCACCCCTCCACTTT. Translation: CASSFRGQSSYNSPLHF.

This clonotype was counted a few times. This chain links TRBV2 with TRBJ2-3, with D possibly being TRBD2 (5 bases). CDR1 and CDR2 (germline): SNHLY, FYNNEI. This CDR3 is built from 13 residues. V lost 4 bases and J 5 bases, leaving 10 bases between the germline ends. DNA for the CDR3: TGTGCCAGCAGTGCGGGGAAAGGAGATACGCAGTATTTT. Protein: CASSAGKGDTQYF.

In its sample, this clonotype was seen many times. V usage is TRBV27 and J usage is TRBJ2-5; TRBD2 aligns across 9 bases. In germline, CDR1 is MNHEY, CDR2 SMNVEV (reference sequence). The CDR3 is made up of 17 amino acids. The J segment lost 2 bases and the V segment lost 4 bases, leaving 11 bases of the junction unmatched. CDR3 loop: CASSCPHSGGKQETQYF. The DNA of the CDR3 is TGTGCCAGCAGTTGTCCTCATAGCGGGGGTAAACAAGAGACCCAGTACTTC.